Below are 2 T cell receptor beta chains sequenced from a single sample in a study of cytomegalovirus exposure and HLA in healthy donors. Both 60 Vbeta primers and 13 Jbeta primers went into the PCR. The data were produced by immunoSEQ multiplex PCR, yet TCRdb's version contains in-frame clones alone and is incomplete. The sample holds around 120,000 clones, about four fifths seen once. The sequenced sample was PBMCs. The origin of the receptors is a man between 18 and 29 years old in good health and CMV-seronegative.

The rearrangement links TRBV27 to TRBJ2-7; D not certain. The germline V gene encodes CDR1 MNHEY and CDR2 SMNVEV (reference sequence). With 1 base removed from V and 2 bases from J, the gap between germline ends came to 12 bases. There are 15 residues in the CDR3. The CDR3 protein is CASSLFPSGPYEQYF. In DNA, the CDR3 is TGTGCCAGCAGTTTATTCCCTTCTGGGCCCTACGAGCAGTACTTC.

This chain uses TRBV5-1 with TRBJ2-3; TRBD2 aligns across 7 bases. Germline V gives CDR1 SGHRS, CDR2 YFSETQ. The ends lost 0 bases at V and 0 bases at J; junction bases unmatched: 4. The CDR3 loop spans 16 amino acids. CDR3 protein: CASSLVGGTSTDTQYF. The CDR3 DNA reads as TGCGCCAGCAGCTTGGTCGGGGGGACTAGCACAGATACGCAGTATTTT.